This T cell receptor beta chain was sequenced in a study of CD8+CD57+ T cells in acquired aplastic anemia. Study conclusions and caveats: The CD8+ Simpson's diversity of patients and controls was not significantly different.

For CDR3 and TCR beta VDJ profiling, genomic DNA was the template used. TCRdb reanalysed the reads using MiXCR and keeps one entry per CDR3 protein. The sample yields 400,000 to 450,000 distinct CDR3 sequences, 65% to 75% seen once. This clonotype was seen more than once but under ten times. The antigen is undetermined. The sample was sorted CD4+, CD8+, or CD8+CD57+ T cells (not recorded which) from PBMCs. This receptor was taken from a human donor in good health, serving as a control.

The CDR3 DNA reads TGTGCCAGTAGTGGAATTGAACAGGGGGATCAGCCCCAGCATTTT. This gives the protein CASSGIEQGDQPQHF. The chain combines TRBV19 with TRBJ1-5, with 8 nucleotides matching TRBD1. The CDR3 has 15 residues. The germline CDR1 and CDR2 sequences are LNHDA and SQIVND (reference sequence). V dropped 5 bases and J dropped 5; count of bases not matched to a gene: 8.